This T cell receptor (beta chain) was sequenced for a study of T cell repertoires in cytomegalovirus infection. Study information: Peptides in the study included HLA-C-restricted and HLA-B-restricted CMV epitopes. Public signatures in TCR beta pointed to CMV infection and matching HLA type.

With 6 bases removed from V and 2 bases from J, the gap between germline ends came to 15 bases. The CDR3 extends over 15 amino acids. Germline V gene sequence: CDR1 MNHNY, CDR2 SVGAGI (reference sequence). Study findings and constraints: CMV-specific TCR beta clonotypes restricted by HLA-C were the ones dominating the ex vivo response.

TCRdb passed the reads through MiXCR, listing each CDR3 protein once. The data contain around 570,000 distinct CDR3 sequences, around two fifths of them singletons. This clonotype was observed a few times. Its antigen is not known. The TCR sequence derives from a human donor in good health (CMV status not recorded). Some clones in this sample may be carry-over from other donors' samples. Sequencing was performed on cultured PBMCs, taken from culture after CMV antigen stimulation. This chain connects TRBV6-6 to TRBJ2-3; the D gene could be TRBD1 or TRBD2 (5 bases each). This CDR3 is CASRLLGDPTDTQYF. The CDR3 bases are TGTGCCAGCAGGCTACTTGGGGACCCCACAGATACGCAGTATTTT.